One and the same sample provided the 20 T cell receptor beta chains below, sequenced in a study of T cell changes during pregnancy in multiple sclerosis. Profiled with immunoSEQ multiplex PCR; TCRdb holds only in-frame clones, not every one. Of 130,000 or so clones listed, about 95% are singletons. The source material was peripheral blood, sampled after pregnancy. The receptors come from a female donor with multiple sclerosis, enrolled in a pregnancy study.

This clone was seen only a few times. The V and J genes are TRBV25-1 and TRBJ2-3, with 7 bases matching TRBD1. The CDR3 is 16 residues long. Germline trimming cut 5 bases from V and 2 bases from J; bases unmatched to any gene: 10. Germline values: CDR1 MGHDK, CDR2 SYGVNS. Here the CDR3 DNA reads TGTGCCAGCAGTCTGGGGGACAGCCTAATCACAGATACGCAGTATTTT. It codes for CASSLGDSLITDTQYF. The whole variable domain, remainder taken from reference TRBV25-1 and TRBJ2-3, is EADIYQTPRYLVIGTGKKITLECSQTMGHDKMYWYQQDPGMELHLIHYSYGVNSTEKGDLSSESTVSRIRTEHFPLTLESARPSHTSQYLCASSLGDSLITDTQYFGPGTRLTVL.

The chain recombines TRBV28 with TRBJ2-1; the match to TRBD1 covers 8 bases. Germline CDR1 reads MDHEN; CDR2 reads SYDVKM. After removal of 4 bases from V and 4 bases from J, the junction contained 9 bases not matched to a gene. The CDR3 loop spans 16 amino acids. The DNA for the CDR3 is TGTGCCAGCAGTTCCCGACAGGGGCCGATGTACAATGAGCAGTTCTTC. It encodes CASSSRQGPMYNEQFF.

The chain couples TRBV7-9 to TRBJ2-7; TRBD1 agrees at 11 bases. V lost 1 base and J lost 5; bases outside the gene matches: 7. This CDR3 comprises 16 residues. The V gene's germline CDR1 is SEHNR and CDR2 FQNEAQ (reference sequence). CDR3: CASSLGTGGAFHEQYF. In DNA, the CDR3 is TGTGCCAGCAGCTTAGGGACAGGGGGCGCATTCCACGAGCAGTACTTC.

The chain recombines TRBV27 with TRBJ2-3; TRBD2 agrees at 8 bases. The J segment lost 15 bases and the V segment lost 5 bases, leaving 10 bases of the junction unmatched. The CDR3 loop spans 12 amino acids. The germline gives CDR1 MNHEY, CDR2 SMNVEV (reference sequence). The CDR3 coding sequence is TGTGCCAGCAGTCCCATCGGGCGGGAGGCTTATTTT. Translating it yields CASSPIGREAYF.

The chain links TRBV6-5 to TRBJ1-4, with 7 positions matching TRBD1. CDR3 length equals 12 residues. V was clipped by 8 bases and J by 4 bases; unmatched bases: 1. Germline V gives CDR1 MNHEY, CDR2 SVGAGI. CDR3 region: CASGQVNEKLFF. The DNA of the CDR3 is TGTGCCAGCGGACAGGTTAATGAAAAACTGTTTTTT.

The genes are TRBV6-1 and TRBJ1-3; 8 bases fit TRBD1. The CDR3 contains 13 residues. The germline gives CDR1 MNHNS, CDR2 SASEGT. V dropped 7 bases and J dropped 7; count of bases not matched to a gene: 6. CDR3 loop: CASKTGGSNTIYF. The CDR3 region has the DNA TGTGCCAGCAAAACAGGGGGATCTAACACCATATATTTT.

The chain uses TRBV21-1 and TRBJ2-2; TRBD1, the table's D call, was not compared with the DNA. TRBV21-1 is flagged as a pseudogene. The CDR3 runs 16 residues. In DNA form, the CDR3 reads TGTGCCAGCAGCTCCCAGGACAGGGGAGGTCCCGGGGAGCTGTTTTTT. It codes for CASSSQDRGGPGELFF.

V is TRBV27 and J is TRBJ1-1, with 9 bases matching TRBD1. Trimming at V came to 5 bases and at J to 0 bases, leaving 4 bases not matched to a gene. Germline CDR1 reads MNHEY; CDR2 reads SMNVEV (reference sequence). The CDR3 length is 15 residues. CDR3 nucleotide sequence: TGTGCCAGCAGTCCCTGGACAGGGGTGAACACTGAAGCTTTCTTT. It translates to CASSPWTGVNTEAFF.

The chain joins TRBV5-1 to TRBJ1-1, with TRBD1 as a possible D gene (6 bases). Germline assignment: CDR1 SGHRS and CDR2 YFSETQ. Between the trimmed V and J ends, which lost 5 bases and 7 bases, there was a span of 9 bases. The CDR3 consists of 11 residues. In DNA form, the CDR3 reads TGCGCCAGCAGGGGGGCTGGTGAAGCTTTCTTT. As protein: CASRGAGEAFF.

J is TRBJ1-2 and V is TRBV19, with TRBD1 matching 7 bases. The CDR3 extends over 14 amino acids. Germline CDR1 LNHDA, CDR2 SQIVND (reference sequence). J gave up 7 bases and V 0 bases, and 5 bases lay outside the gene matches. This CDR3 reads CASSIEGTVGGYTF. CDR3 nucleotides: TGTGCCAGTAGTATAGAGGGGACAGTTGGTGGCTACACCTTC.

The rearrangement joins TRBV19 to TRBJ2-7; 10 nucleotides agree with TRBD1. This CDR3 region has 14 residues. The V segment lost 3 bases and the J segment 5 bases; nucleotides outside the gene matches: 4. From germline, CDR1 is LNHDA and CDR2 SQIVND (reference sequence). The CDR3 is CASSMTGGAHEQYF. The CDR3, as DNA: TGTGCCAGTAGTATGACAGGGGGCGCCCACGAGCAGTACTTC.

The rearrangement links TRBV5-4 to TRBJ1-1; D gene uncertain. The CDR3 length is 12 residues. The germline V gene encodes CDR1 SGHNT and CDR2 YYREEE (reference sequence). V lost 4 bases to trimming and J lost 1 base, with 5 bases between them. The CDR3 loop reads CASSLSNTEAFF. The CDR3 bases are TGTGCCAGCAGCCTTTCGAACACTGAAGCTTTCTTT.

The chain carries TRBV19 and TRBJ1-3, with 8 bases matching TRBD1. CDR3 size: 15 residues. Trimming cost V 3 bases and J 3 bases; bases outside gene matches: 4. Germline CDR1 LNHDA, CDR2 SQIVND (reference sequence). CDR3 amino acids: CASSILDRVGNTIYF. The CDR3 DNA reads TGTGCCAGTAGTATCCTGGACAGGGTTGGAAACACCATATATTTT. Filled out from reference TRBV19 and TRBJ1-3, the complete variable domain reads DGGITQSPKYLFRKEGQNVTLSCEQNLNHDAMYWYRQDPGQGLRLIYYSQIVNDFQKGDIAEGYSVSREKKESFPLTVTSAQKNPTAFYLCASSILDRVGNTIYFGEGSWLTVV.

The gene calls are TRBV27 and TRBJ2-2; no definite D call. From germline, CDR1 is MNHEY and CDR2 SMNVEV (reference sequence). This CDR3 has 13 amino acids. The V gene lost 3 bases and the J gene lost 0 bases, with 2 bases spanning the gap. The DNA of the CDR3 is TGTGCCAGCAGTTTCTCGAACACCGGGGAGCTGTTTTTT. Translation gives CASSFSNTGELFF.

CDR3 sequence reads: CATALEGAYYNEQFF. The CDR3 DNA reads TGTGCCACGGCTCTGGAGGGGGCATACTACAATGAGCAGTTCTTC. The genes are TRBV6-1 and TRBJ2-1; D may be TRBD1 (7 bases). Germline loops: CDR1 MNHNS, CDR2 SASEGT. V was trimmed by 10 bases and J by 3 bases, leaving 19 bases between them. CDR3 length: 15 amino acids.

The chain joins TRBV7-9 to TRBJ1-5; D remains ambiguous. This CDR3 comprises 14 residues. The germline V and J ends were trimmed by 3 bases and 2 bases, with 8 bases remaining between them. CDR1 is SEHNR, CDR2 FQNEAQ, per germline (reference sequence). The CDR3: CASSFPGGNQPQHF. The CDR3 DNA sequence: TGTGCCAGCAGCTTTCCCGGGGGCAATCAGCCCCAGCATTTT. Looking up the rest from reference TRBV7-9 and TRBJ1-5 gives the full variable domain: DTGVSQNPRHKITKRGQNVTFRCDPISEHNRLYWYRQTLGQGPEFLTYFQNEAQLEKSRLLSDRFSAERPKGSFSTLEIQRTEQGDSAMYLCASSFPGGNQPQHFGDGTRLSIL.

The chain joins TRBV6-5 to TRBJ1-2; D perhaps matches TRBD1 (5 bases). Germline lookup yields CDR1 MNHEY and CDR2 SVGAGI. The germline V and J ends were trimmed by 6 bases and 3 bases, with 11 bases remaining between them. The CDR3 runs 13 residues. The CDR3 DNA sequence: TGTGCCAGCAGAAAGACAGACCACTATGGCTACACCTTC. Protein product: CASRKTDHYGYTF.

Of note for this clone: This specimen includes other DNA sequences encoding the same CDR3. The chain couples TRBV2 to TRBJ2-7, with a tentative D call TRBD1 (5 bases). The CDR3 contains 12 residues. V dropped 2 bases and J dropped 3 bases, with 5 bases sitting between them. Germline CDR1 SNHLY, CDR2 FYNNEI. The CDR3 loop is CASSEQGYEQYF. DNA for the CDR3: TGTGCCAGCAGTGAACAGGGCTACGAGCAGTACTTC.

The chain uses TRBV7-9 and TRBJ2-5, with D maybe TRBD2 (7 bases). In germline, CDR1 is SEHNR, CDR2 FQNEAQ (reference sequence). The CDR3 loop spans 15 amino acids. The germline V and J ends were trimmed by 4 bases and 0 bases, with 12 bases remaining between them. CDR3 residues: CASSSRGANQETQYF. The CDR3 nucleotides are TGTGCCAGCAGCTCCCGGGGGGCAAACCAAGAGACCCAGTACTTC.

The rearrangement uses TRBV4-2 and TRBJ2-7; D is perhaps TRBD1 (6 bases). The CDR3 contains 16 residues. V lost 2 bases to trimming and J lost 2 bases, with 16 bases between them. Germline V gene sequence: CDR1 LGHNA, CDR2 YNFKEQ. The CDR3 here is CASSQRAQGTTYEQYF. The CDR3 region has the DNA TGTGCCAGCAGCCAACGAGCCCAAGGGACAACCTACGAGCAGTACTTC.